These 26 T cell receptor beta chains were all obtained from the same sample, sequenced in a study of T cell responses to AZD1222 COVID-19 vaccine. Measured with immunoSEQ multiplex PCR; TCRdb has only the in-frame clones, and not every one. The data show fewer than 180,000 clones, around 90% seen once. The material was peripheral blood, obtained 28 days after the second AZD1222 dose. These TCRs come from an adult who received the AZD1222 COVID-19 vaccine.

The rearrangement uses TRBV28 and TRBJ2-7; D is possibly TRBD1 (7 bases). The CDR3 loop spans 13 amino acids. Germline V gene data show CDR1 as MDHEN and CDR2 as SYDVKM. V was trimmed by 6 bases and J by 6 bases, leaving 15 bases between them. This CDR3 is CASSRLQGGEQYF. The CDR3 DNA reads TGTGCCAGCAGCCGCTTGCAGGGGGGCGAGCAGTACTTC. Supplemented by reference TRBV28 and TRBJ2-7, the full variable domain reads DVKVTQSSRYLVKRTGEKVFLECVQDMDHENMFWYRQDPGLGLRLIYFSYDVKMKEKGDIPEGYSVSREKKERFSLILESASTNQTSMYLCASSRLQGGEQYFGPGTRLTVT.

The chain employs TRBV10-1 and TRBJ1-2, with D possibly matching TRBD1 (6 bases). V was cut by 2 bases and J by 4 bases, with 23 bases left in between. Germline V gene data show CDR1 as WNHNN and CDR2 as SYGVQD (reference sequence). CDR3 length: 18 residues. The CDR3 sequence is CASSERQGIDPDFYGYTF. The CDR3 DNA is TGCGCCAGCAGTGAGAGGCAGGGGATCGACCCCGATTTCTATGGCTACACCTTC.

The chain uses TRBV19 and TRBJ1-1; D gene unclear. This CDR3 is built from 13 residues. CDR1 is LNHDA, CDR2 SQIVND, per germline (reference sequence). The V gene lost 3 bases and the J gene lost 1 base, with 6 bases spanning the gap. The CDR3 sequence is CASSMKRNTEAFF. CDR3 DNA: TGTGCCAGTAGTATGAAAAGGAACACTGAAGCTTTCTTT.

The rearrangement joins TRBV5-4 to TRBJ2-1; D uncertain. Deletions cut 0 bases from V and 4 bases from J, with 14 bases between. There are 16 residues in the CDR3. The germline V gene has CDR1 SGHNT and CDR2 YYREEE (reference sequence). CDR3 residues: CASSLDGANFYNEQFF. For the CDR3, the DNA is TGTGCCAGCAGCTTGGACGGAGCGAATTTTTACAATGAGCAGTTCTTC. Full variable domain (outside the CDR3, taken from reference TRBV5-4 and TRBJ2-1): ETGVTQSPTHLIKTRGQQVTLRCSSQSGHNTVSWYQQALGQGPQFIFQYYREEENGRGNFPPRFSGLQFPNYSSELNVNALELDDSALYLCASSLDGANFYNEQFFGPGTRLTVL.

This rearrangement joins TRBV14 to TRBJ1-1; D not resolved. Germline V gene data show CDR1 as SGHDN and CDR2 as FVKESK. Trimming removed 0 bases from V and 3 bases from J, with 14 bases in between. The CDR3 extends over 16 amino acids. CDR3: CASSQESGVSYTEAFF. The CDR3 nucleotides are TGTGCCAGCAGCCAAGAGTCAGGAGTTAGTTACACTGAAGCTTTCTTT.

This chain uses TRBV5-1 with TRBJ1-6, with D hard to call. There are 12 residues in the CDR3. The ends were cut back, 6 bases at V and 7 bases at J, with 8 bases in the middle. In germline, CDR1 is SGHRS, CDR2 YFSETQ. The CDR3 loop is CASNNENSPLHF. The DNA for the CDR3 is TGCGCCAGCAACAATGAGAATTCACCCCTCCACTTT.

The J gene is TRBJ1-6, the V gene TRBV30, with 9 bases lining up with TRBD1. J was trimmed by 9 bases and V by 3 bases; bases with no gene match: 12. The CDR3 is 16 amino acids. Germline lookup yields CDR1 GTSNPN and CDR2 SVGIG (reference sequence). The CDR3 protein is CAWSGRWTGVGSPLHF. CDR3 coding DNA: TGTGCCTGGAGCGGGCGTTGGACAGGGGTGGGTTCACCCCTCCACTTT. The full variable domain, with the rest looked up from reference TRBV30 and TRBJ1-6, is SQTIHQWPATLVQPVGSPLSLECTVEGTSNPNLYWYRQAAGRGLQLLFYSVGIGQISSEVPQNLSASRPQDRQFILSSKKLLLSDSGFYLCAWSGRWTGVGSPLHFGNGTRLTVT.

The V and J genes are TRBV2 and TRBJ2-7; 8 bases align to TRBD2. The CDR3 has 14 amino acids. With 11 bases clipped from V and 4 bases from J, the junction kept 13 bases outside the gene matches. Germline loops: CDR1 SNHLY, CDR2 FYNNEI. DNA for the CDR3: TGTGCCGGCTCTGGACTAGCTCGGGGGTACGAGCAGTACTTC. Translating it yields CAGSGLARGYEQYF.

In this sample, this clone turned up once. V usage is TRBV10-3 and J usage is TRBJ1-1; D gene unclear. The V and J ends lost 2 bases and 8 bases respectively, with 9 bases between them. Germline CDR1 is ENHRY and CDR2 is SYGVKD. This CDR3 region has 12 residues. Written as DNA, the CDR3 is TGTGCCATCAGTGAGGGACGGATCGAAGCTTTCTTT. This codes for CAISEGRIEAFF.

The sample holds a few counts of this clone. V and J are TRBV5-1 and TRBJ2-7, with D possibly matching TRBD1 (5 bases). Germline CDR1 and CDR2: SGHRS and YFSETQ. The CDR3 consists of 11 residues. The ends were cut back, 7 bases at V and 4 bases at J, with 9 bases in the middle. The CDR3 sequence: CASAQGYEQYF. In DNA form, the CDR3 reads TGCGCCAGCGCCCAGGGTTACGAGCAGTACTTC.

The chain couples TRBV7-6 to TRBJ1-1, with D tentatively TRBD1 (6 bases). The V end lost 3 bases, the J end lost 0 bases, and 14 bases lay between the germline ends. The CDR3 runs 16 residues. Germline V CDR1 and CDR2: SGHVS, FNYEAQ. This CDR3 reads CASSLGEGEMNTEAFF. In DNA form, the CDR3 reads TGTGCCAGCAGCTTGGGGGAGGGGGAAATGAACACTGAAGCTTTCTTT.

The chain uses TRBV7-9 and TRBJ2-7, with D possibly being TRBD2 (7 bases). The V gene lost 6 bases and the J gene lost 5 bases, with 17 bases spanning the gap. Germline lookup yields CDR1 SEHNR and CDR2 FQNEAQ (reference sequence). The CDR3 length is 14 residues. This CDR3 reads CASREGGQRHEQYF. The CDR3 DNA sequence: TGTGCCAGCAGGGAGGGGGGGCAAAGGCACGAGCAGTACTTC.

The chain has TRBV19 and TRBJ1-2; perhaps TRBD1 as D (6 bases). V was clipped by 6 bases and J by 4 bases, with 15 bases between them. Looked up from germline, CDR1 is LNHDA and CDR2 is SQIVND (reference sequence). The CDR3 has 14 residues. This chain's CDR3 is CASRKGVITYGYTF. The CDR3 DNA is TGTGCCAGTAGGAAGGGGGTTATTACCTATGGCTACACCTTC.

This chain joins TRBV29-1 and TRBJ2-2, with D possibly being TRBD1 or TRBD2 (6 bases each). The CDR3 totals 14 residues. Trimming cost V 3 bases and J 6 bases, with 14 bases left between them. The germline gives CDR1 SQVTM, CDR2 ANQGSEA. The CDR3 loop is CSVDRAGGAGELFF. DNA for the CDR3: TGCAGCGTTGATCGGGCCGGGGGCGCCGGGGAGCTGTTTTTT.

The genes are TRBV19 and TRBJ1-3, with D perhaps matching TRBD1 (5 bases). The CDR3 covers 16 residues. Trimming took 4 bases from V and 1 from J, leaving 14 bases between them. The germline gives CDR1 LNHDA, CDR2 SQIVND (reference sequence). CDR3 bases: TGTGCCAGTAGTAAGACAGCGAGAGAATCTGGAAACACCATATATTTT. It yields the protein CASSKTARESGNTIYF.

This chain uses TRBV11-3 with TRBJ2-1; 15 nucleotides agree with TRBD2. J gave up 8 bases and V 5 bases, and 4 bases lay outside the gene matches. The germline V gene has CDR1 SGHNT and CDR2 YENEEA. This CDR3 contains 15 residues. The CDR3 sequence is CASSTGTSGRYEQFF. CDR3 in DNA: TGTGCCAGCAGCACAGGGACTAGCGGGAGGTATGAGCAGTTCTTC.

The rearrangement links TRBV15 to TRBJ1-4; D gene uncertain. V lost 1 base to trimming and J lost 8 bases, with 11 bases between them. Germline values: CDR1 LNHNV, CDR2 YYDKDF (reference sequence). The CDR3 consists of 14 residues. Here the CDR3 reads CATSRGELVEKLFF. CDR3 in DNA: TGTGCCACCAGCAGAGGGGAACTAGTGGAAAAACTGTTTTTT.

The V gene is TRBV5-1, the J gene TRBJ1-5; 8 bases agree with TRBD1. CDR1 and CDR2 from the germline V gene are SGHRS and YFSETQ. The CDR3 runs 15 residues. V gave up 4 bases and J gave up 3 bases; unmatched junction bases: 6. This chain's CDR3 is CASSPTGAFNQPQHF. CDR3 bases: TGCGCCAGCAGCCCGACAGGGGCCTTCAATCAGCCCCAGCATTTT. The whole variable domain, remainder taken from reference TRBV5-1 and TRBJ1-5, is KAGVTQTPRYLIKTRGQQVTLSCSPISGHRSVSWYQQTPGQGLQFLFEYFSETQRNKGNFPGRFSGRQFSNSRSEMNVSTLELGDSALYLCASSPTGAFNQPQHFGDGTRLSIL.

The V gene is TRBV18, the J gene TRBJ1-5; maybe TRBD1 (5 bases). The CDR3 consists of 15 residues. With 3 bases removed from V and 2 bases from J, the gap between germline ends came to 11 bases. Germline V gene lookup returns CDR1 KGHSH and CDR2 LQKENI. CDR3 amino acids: CASSPLGGGNQPQHF. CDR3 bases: TGTGCCAGCTCACCGCTTGGAGGGGGCAATCAGCCCCAGCATTTT.

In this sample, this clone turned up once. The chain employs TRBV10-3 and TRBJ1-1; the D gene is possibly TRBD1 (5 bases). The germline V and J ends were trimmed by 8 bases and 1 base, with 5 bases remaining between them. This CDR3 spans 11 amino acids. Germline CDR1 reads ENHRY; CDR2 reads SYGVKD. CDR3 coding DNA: TGTGCCATCCAGGGGAACACTGAAGCTTTCTTT. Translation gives CAIQGNTEAFF.

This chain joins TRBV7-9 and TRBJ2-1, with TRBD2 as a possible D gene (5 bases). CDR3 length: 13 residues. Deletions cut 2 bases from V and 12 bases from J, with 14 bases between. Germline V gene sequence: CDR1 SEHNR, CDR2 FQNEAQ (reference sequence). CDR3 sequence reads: CASSLPPTEGQFF. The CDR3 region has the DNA TGTGCCAGCAGCTTACCCCCTACCGAGGGGCAGTTCTTC.

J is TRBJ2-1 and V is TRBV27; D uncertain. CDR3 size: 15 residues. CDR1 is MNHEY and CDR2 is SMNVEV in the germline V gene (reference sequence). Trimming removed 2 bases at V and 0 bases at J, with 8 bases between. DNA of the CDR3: TGTGCCAGCAGTTTAGGGTCCAGCTCCTACAATGAGCAGTTCTTC. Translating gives CASSLGSSSYNEQFF.

CDR3 coding DNA: TGTGCCAGCAGCCTCACTTGGGGGGGTGACACTGAAGCTTTCTTT. Protein product: CASSLTWGGDTEAFF. The chain recombines TRBV11-2 with TRBJ1-1; the D gene is possibly TRBD1 (5 bases). Deletions cut 5 bases from V and 3 bases from J, with 16 bases between. Germline values: CDR1 SGHAT, CDR2 FQNNGV. The CDR3 totals 15 residues.

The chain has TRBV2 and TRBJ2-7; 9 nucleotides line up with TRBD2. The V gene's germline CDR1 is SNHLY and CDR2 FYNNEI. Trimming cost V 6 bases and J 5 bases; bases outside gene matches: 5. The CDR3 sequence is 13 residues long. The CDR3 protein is CASRGGLADEQYF. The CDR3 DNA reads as TGTGCCAGCAGGGGGGGACTAGCCGACGAGCAGTACTTC.

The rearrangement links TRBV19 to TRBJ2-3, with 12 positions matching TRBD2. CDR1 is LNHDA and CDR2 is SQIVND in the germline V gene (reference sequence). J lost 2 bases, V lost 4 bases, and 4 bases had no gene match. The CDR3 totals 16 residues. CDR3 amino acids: CASSTLAGGHTDTQYF. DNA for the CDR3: TGTGCCAGTAGTACGCTAGCGGGAGGGCACACAGATACGCAGTATTTT.

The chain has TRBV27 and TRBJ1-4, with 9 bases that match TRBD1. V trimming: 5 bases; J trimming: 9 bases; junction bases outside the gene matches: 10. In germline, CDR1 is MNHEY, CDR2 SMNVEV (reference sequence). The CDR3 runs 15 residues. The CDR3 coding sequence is TGTGCCAGCAGTCTACAGGGGGCGCAGGCTAAAAAACTGTTTTTT. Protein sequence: CASSLQGAQAKKLFF.